Listed below are T cell receptor beta chains from one sample, sequenced in a study of Ad26.COV2.S vaccination and SARS-CoV-2 variants. This table comes from immunoSEQ multiplex PCR, and its TCRdb copy is limited to in-frame clones, with some not included. The data contain 250,000 or so clones, around 85% of them singletons. This specimen consisted of peripheral blood, obtained in a trial of Ad26.COV2.S vaccine versus placebo. These receptors were taken from a person aged 18-65 years who received the Ad26.COV2.S COVID-19 vaccine or a placebo. The CDR3 runs from the conserved cysteine through the conserved F or W. D genes are given only for firm matches. Size tells how often a clone was seen (once, few, many) or the class of an expanded clone, and some rows leave it out.

size	V	D	J	DNA	CDR3
-	TRBV2	-	TRBJ2-6	TGTGCCAGCATCTACACCTCTGGGGCCAACGTCCTGACTTTC	CASIYTSGANVLTF
-	TRBV5-1	-	TRBJ2-3	TGCGCCAGCAGCCTGCGGTCTGCAGTGGCCACAGATACGCAGTATTTT	CASSLRSAVATDTQYF
-	TRBV27	-	TRBJ1-4	TGTGCCAGCAGTTTATATCAGGGCGGAGAGGAAAAACTGTTTTTT	CASSLYQGGEEKLFF
-	TRBV7-6	-	TRBJ1-4	TGTGCCAGCAGCTTAGCGACGGGCCCTAGGGAAAAACTGTTTTTT	CASSLATGPREKLFF
once	TRBV7-3	-	TRBJ1-3	TGTGCCAGCAGCCCCGGCCATGGAAACACCATATATTTT	CASSPGHGNTIYF
-	TRBV3-1/TRBV3-2	-	TRBJ2-3	TGTGCCAGCAGCCTCGGACTCTCCACAGATACGCAGTATTTT	CASSLGLSTDTQYF
-	TRBV7-2	TRBD1	TRBJ1-3	TGTGCCAGCAGCTTCACCGGGACAGCCTCTGGAAACACCATATATTTT	CASSFTGTASGNTIYF
-	TRBV9	-	TRBJ2-5	TGTGCCAGCAGCGAGGGGACCTTGATACGGGGAACCCAGTACTTC	CASSEGTLIRGTQYF
-	TRBV4-2	-	TRBJ1-1	TGTGCCAGCAGCCAAGATGGAACTGAAGCTTTCTTT	CASSQDGTEAFF
-	TRBV18	-	TRBJ1-2	TGTGCCAGCTCCCCATCCCCGACAGGTGGCTCTGGCTACACCTTC	CASSPSPTGGSGYTF
-	TRBV7-3	-	TRBJ1-1	TGTGCCAGCAGCCGGACAGTGAACACTGAAGCTTTCTTT	CASSRTVNTEAFF
-	TRBV29-1	-	TRBJ1-2	TGCAGCGTAACTCGACAGACCTACTATGGCTACACCTTC	CSVTRQTYYGYTF
-	TRBV11-2	-	TRBJ1-5	TGTGCCAGCAGCTTAGGCCGCGTTAGCAATCAGCCCCAGCATTTT	CASSLGRVSNQPQHF
-	TRBV24-1	-	TRBJ1-5	TGTGCCACCAGTGGGGGTGCTCAGCCCCAGCATTTT	CATSGGAQPQHF
-	TRBV13	TRBD1	TRBJ1-3	TGTGCCAGCAGCTTAGGCAGGGGGTTCGGAAACACCATATATTTT	CASSLGRGFGNTIYF
-	TRBV9	TRBD2	TRBJ2-1	TGTGCCAGCGCAGTAGCGGGAGGGCCAAATGAGCAGTTCTTC	CASAVAGGPNEQFF
-	TRBV24-1	-	TRBJ2-2	TGTGCCACCGGTGGGAACGCGCCCAACACCGGGGAGCTGTTTTTT	CATGGNAPNTGELFF
-	TRBV7-2	-	TRBJ2-7	TGTGCCAGCAGCTTACTTGGGGCTGGGGCCGAGCAGTACTTC	CASSLLGAGAEQYF
-	TRBV12-5	-	TRBJ1-1	TGTGCTAGTGGTTTCGGGGGAACCGCTGAAGCTTTCTTT	CASGFGGTAEAFF
-	TRBV3-1/TRBV3-2	TRBD1	TRBJ2-2	TGTGCCAGCAGCCAAGGGACAGGCAACACCGGGGAGCTGTTTTTT	CASSQGTGNTGELFF
once	TRBV19	TRBD1	TRBJ1-5	TGTGCCAGTAGAGACACCGGGACAGGCGGCGCGGAGACCCAGCATTTT	CASRDTGTGGAETQHF
-	TRBV5-4	TRBD1	TRBJ1-2	TGTGCCAGCAGCGTCGGACAGGGGAACTATGGCTACACCTTC	CASSVGQGNYGYTF
-	TRBV4-3	-	TRBJ1-2	TGCGCCAGCAGCCAAGATGTTCAGCCCCACTATGGCTACACCTTC	CASSQDVQPHYGYTF
-	TRBV5-1	-	TRBJ1-1	TGCGCCAGCAGCTGGCAGGACAAGAACACTGAAGCTTTCTTT	CASSWQDKNTEAFF
-	TRBV27	TRBD1	TRBJ2-5	TGTGCCAGCAGTCCGGGACAGGGTGTGGAGACCCAGTACTTC	CASSPGQGVETQYF
-	TRBV6-6	TRBD2	TRBJ2-2	TGTGCCAGCAGTTACTCTTTCGGGAGGGCGTCCGGGGAGCTGTTTTTT	CASSYSFGRASGELFF
few	TRBV6-5	-	TRBJ1-2	TGTGCCAGCACCTTTAGGGGTGGCTATGGCTACACCTTC	CASTFRGGYGYTF
-	TRBV14	-	TRBJ2-1	TGTGCCAGCAGCCAAGATGGGAGCGGGCCCTACAATGAGCAGTTCTTC	CASSQDGSGPYNEQFF
-	TRBV2	TRBD1	TRBJ2-5	TGTGCCAGCAGTCAGGGGGAGTCAGAGACCCAGTACTTC	CASSQGESETQYF
-	TRBV12-3/TRBV12-4	TRBD2	TRBJ2-7	TGTGCCAGCAGTTTTGGAGCGGGGGGCGAGCAGTACTTC	CASSFGAGGEQYF
-	TRBV13	-	TRBJ2-7	TGTGCCAGCAGCTTAGAGTATCGGACAGAGGTCTTC	CASSLEYRTEVF
-	TRBV2	TRBD1	TRBJ1-4	TGTGCCAGCAGTGACAGACAGGGCTTAAATGAAAAACTGTTTTTT	CASSDRQGLNEKLFF
-	TRBV27	-	TRBJ2-3	TGTGCCAGCAGTACCCCTAGGGGGTCCGATACGCAGTATTTT	CASSTPRGSDTQYF
-	TRBV19	-	TRBJ1-1	TGTGCCAGGTGGGGGTACACTGAAGCTTTCTTT	CARWGYTEAFF
-	TRBV2	-	TRBJ2-3	TGTGCCAGCAGGAGAGAGGACAAAGGCACAGATACGCAGTATTTT	CASRREDKGTDTQYF
-	TRBV10-3	-	TRBJ2-2	TGTGCCGCTTTAAGTATCACCGGGGAGCTGTTTTTT	CAALSITGELFF
-	TRBV4-3	-	TRBJ1-2	TGCGCCAGCAGCCAAGAGAGAGGGGCCCTGGGCTACACCTTC	CASSQERGALGYTF
-	TRBV11-2	-	TRBJ1-6	TGTGCCAGCAGCTTATATAATTCACCCCTCCACTTT	CASSLYNSPLHF
-	TRBV5-6	TRBD1	TRBJ1-4	TGTGCCAGCAGCATGGAGGGACAGGGGACGACTAATGAAAAACTGTTTTTT	CASSMEGQGTTNEKLFF
-	TRBV4-2	-	TRBJ1-3	TGTGCCAGCAGGCAATATGGAAACACCATATATTTT	CASRQYGNTIYF